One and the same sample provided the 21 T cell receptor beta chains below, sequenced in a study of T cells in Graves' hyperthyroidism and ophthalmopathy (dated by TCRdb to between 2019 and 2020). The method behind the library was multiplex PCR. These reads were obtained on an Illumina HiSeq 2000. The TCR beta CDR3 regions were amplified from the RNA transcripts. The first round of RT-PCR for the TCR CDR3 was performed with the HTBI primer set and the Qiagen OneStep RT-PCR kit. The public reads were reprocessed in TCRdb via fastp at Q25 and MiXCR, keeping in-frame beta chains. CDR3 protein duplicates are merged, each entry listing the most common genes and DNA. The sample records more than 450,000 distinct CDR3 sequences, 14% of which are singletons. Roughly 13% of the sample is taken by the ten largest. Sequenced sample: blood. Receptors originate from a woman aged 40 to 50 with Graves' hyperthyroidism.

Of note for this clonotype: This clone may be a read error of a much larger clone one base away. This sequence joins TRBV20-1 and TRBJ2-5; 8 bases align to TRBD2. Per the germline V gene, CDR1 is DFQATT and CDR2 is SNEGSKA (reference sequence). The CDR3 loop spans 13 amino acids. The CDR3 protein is CSAGREGRETQCF. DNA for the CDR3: TGCAGTGCTGGTCGGGAGGGCCGTGAGACCCAGTGCTTC.

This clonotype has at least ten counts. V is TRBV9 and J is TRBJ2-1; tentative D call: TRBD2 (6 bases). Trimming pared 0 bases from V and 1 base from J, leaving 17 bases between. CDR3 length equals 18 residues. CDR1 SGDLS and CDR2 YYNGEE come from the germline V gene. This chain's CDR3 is CASSVGPPAGRSYNEQFF. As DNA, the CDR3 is TGTGCCAGCAGCGTAGGCCCCCCCGCGGGACGATCCTACAATGAGCAGTTCTTC.

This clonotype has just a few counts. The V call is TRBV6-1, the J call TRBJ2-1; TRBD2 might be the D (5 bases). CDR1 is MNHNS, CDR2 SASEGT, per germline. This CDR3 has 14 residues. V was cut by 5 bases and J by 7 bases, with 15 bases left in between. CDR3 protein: CASSHKGVRNEQFF. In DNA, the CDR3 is TGTGCCAGCAGTCACAAGGGAGTTCGGAATGAGCAGTTCTTC.

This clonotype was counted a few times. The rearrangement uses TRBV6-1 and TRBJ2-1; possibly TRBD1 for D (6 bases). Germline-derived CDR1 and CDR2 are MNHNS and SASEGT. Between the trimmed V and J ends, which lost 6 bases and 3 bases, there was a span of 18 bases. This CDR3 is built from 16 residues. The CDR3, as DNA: TGTGCCAGCAGAACAGGGTCCACTGGTTACTACAATGAGCAGTTCTTC. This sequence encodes CASRTGSTGYYNEQFF.

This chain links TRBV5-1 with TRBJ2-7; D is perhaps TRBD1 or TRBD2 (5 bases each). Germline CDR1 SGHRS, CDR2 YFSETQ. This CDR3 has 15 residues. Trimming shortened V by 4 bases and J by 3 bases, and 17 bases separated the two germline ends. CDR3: CASSQLRDGFYEQYF. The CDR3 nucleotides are TGCGCCAGCAGCCAGCTCCGGGACGGATTCTACGAGCAGTACTTC.

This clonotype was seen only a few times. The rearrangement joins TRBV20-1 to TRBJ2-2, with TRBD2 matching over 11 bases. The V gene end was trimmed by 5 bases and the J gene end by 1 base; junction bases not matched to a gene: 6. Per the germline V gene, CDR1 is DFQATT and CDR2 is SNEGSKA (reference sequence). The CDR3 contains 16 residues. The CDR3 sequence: CSARDGLAGNTGELFF. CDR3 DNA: TGCAGTGCTCGTGATGGACTAGCGGGGAACACCGGGGAGCTGTTTTTT.

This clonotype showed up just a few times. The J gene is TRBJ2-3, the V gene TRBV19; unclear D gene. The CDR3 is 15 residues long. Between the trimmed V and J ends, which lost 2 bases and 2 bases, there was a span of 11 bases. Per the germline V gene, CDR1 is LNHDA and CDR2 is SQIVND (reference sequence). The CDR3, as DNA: TGTGCCAGTAGTATAAGGGCAGGCTCCACAGATACGCAGTATTTT. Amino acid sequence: CASSIRAGSTDTQYF.

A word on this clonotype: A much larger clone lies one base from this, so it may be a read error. The CDR3 region has the DNA TGTGCCAGCAGCATTTCAGCGGAGACTAATGAAAAACTGTTTTTT. It specifies CASSISAETNEKLFF. The V and J genes are TRBV5-8 and TRBJ1-4; D gene uncertain. There are 15 residues in the CDR3. Germline V lookup: CDR1 SGHTS, CDR2 YDEGEE. The germline V and J ends were trimmed by 4 bases and 2 bases, with 12 bases remaining between them.

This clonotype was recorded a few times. CDR3 sequence: CASSWGHLNEKLFF. The CDR3 DNA follows: TGCGCCAGCAGCTGGGGACACCTTAATGAAAAACTGTTTTTT. The chain joins TRBV5-1 to TRBJ1-4; perhaps TRBD1 as D (6 bases). CDR3 length: 14 amino acids. The germline V and J ends were trimmed by 3 bases and 4 bases, with 10 bases remaining between them. From germline, CDR1 is SGHRS and CDR2 YFSETQ.

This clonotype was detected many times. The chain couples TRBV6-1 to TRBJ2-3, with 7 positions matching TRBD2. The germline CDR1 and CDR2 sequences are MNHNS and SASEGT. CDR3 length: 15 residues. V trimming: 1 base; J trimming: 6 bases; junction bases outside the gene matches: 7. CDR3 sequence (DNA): TGTGCCAGCAGTGAAGGGTCGGGGGGTCAGGATACGCAGTATTTT. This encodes CASSEGSGGQDTQYF.

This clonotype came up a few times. The CDR3 reads CSARVRTDVPGGYGYTF. CDR3 sequence (DNA): TGCAGTGCTAGAGTCAGGACCGATGTACCCGGTGGATATGGCTACACCTTC. The chain carries TRBV20-1 and TRBJ1-2; D is uncertain. Germline V gene sequence: CDR1 DFQATT, CDR2 SNEGSKA (reference sequence). The CDR3 covers 17 residues. The V end lost 1 base, the J end lost 5 bases, and 23 bases lay between the germline ends.

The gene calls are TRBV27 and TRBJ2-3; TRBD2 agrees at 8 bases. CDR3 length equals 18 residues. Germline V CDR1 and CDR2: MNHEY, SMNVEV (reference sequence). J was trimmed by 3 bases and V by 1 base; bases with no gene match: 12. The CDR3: CASSLWGGRFGKTDTQYF. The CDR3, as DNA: TGTGCCAGCAGTTTATGGGGCGGGAGGTTCGGGAAAACAGATACGCAGTATTTT.

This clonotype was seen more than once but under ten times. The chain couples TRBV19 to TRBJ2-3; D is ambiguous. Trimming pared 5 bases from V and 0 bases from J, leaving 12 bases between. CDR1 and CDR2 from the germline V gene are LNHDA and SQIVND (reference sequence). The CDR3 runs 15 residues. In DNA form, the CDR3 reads TGTGCCAGTAGTCGACGCGCGGCTAGCACAGATACGCAGTATTTT. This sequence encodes CASSRRAASTDTQYF. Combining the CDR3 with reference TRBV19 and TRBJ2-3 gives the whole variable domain DGGITQSPKYLFRKEGQNVTLSCEQNLNHDAMYWYRQDPGQGLRLIYYSQIVNDFQKGDIAEGYSVSREKKESFPLTVTSAQKNPTAFYLCASSRRAASTDTQYFGPGTRLTVL.

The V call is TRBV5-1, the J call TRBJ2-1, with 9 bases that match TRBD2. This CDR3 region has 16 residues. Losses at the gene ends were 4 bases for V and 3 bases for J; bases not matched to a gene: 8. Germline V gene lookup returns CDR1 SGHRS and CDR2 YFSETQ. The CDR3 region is CASSGSGTSSYNEQFF. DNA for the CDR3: TGCGCCAGCAGCGGGTCCGGGACTAGCAGCTACAATGAGCAGTTCTTC.

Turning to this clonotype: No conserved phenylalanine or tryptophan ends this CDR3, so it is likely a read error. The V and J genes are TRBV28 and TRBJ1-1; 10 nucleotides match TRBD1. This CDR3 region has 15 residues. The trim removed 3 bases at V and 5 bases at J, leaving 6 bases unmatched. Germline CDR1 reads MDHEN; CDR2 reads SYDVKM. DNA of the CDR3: TGTGCCAGCAGTTTGACAGGGGGCGCGGGGACTGAAGCTTTCTCT. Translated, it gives CASSLTGGAGTEAFS.

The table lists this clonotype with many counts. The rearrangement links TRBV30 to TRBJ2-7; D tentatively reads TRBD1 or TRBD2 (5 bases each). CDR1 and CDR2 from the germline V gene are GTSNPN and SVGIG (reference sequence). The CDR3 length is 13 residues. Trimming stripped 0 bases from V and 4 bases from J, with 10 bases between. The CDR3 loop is CAWSVNWGYEQYF. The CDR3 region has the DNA TGTGCCTGGAGTGTGAACTGGGGGTACGAGCAGTACTTC.

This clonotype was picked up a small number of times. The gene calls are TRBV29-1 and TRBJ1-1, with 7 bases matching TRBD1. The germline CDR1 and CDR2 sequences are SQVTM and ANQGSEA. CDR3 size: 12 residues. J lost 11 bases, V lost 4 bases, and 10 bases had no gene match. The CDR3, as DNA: TGCAGCGTTGCAACAGGGGTGGGGGGGGCTTTCTTT. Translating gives CSVATGVGGAFF.

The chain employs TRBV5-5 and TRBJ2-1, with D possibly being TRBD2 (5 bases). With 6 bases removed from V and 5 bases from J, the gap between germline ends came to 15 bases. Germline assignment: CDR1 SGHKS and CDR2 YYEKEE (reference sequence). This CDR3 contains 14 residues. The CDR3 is CASTRSGTDNEQFF. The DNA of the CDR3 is TGTGCCAGCACCAGAAGCGGAACAGACAATGAGCAGTTCTTC.

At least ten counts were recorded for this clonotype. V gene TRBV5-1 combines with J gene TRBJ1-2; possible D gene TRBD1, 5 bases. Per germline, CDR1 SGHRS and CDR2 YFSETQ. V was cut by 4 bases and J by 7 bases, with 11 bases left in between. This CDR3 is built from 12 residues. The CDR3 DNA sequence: TGCGCCAGCAGCCCTGACAGCGCTGGCTACACCTTC. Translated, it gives CASSPDSAGYTF.

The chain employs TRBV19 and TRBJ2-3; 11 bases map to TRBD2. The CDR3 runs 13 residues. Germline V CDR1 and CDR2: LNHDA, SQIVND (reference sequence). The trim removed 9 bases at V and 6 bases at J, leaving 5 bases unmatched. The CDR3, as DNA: TGTGCCAGACGAGCTAGCGGGAGGGATACGCAGTATTTT. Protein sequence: CARRASGRDTQYF.

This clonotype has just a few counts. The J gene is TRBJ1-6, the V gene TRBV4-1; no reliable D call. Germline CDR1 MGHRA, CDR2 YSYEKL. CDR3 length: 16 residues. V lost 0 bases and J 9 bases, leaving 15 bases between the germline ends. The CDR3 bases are TGCGCCAGCAGCCAAGATCTGGCCTGGTTGGGTTCACCCCTCCACTTT. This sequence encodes CASSQDLAWLGSPLHF.